Listed here are 8 T cell receptor beta chains from one sample, sequenced in a study of beta chain features in type 1 diabetes. Findings and limits, study-wide: Type 1 diabetes patients showed a moderate but significant shortening of TCRB CDR3s in all four CD4+ subsets.

Sequenced material consisted of expressed TCRB transcripts (all of the isolated RNA was reverse transcribed). Assay: immunoSEQ multiplex PCR; the TCRdb copy retains only in-frame clones and omits some. The sample lists hundreds of thousands of clones; over 12% were seen once. Antigens for these TCRs are unknown. Sequenced input: naive CD4+ T cells from blood. The receptors shown here come from a young man with type 1 diabetes.

This clone showed up just a few times. This sequence joins TRBV5-1 and TRBJ2-1; 9 bases fit TRBD2. Trimming cost V 3 bases and J 7 bases; bases outside gene matches: 20. Germline CDR1 is SGHRS and CDR2 is YFSETQ. The CDR3 covers 19 residues. The CDR3 sequence is CASSSLWRGGPTGRNEQFF. CDR3 bases: TGCGCCAGCAGCTCCCTTTGGCGGGGGGGCCCCACAGGGAGGAATGAGCAGTTCTTC.

This chain links TRBV4-3 with TRBJ2-2; D tentatively reads TRBD1 or TRBD2 (5 bases each). Germline CDR1 LGHNA, CDR2 YSLEER. The germline V and J ends were trimmed by 4 bases and 6 bases, with 12 bases remaining between them. This CDR3 has 14 residues. The CDR3 DNA reads TGCGCCAGCAGCCGGGCCGAGGGACCCGGGGAGCTGTTTTTT. It translates to CASSRAEGPGELFF.

This chain joins TRBV7-4 and TRBJ1-4; D perhaps matches TRBD1 (5 bases). Trimming stripped 0 bases from V and 5 bases from J, with 13 bases between. The germline CDR1 and CDR2 sequences are SGHVT and SQSDAQ. The CDR3 length is 16 residues. The CDR3 reads CASSLAPGAVNEKLFF. CDR3 bases: TGTGCCAGCAGCTTAGCCCCCGGGGCTGTGAATGAAAAACTGTTTTTT. Looking up the rest from reference TRBV7-4 and TRBJ1-4 gives the full variable domain: GAGVSQSPRYKVAKRGRDVALRCDSISGHVTLYWYRQTLGQGSEVLTYSQSDAQRDKSGRPSGRFSAERPERSVSTLKIQRTEQGDSAVYLCASSLAPGAVNEKLFFGSGTQLSVL.

This clone came up a few times. This chain joins TRBV21-1 and TRBJ2-7. TRBV21-1 is an annotated pseudogene. The CDR3 totals 15 residues. Written as DNA, the CDR3 is TGTGCCAGCAGCAAAATATCCTGGAATCCGGACGAGCAGTACTTC. This encodes CASSKISWNPDEQYF.

This clone was found a few times. V and J are TRBV6-5 and TRBJ2-3; 8 positions match TRBD2. Germline values: CDR1 MNHEY, CDR2 SVGAGI. The V gene end was trimmed by 6 bases and the J gene end by 4 bases; junction bases not matched to a gene: 9. The CDR3 is 15 residues long. As DNA, the CDR3 is TGTGCCAGCAGACTGAGCGGGAGCCCCGCAGATACGCAGTATTTT. This gives the protein CASRLSGSPADTQYF.

The chain combines TRBV28 with TRBJ1-5, with D possibly TRBD1 on 5 matching bases. Germline CDR1 MDHEN, CDR2 SYDVKM. This CDR3 has 14 amino acids. Trimming took off 3 bases at V and 4 bases at J, with 10 bases between the two ends. The CDR3 loop is CASSLMGGNQPQHF. The CDR3 bases are TGTGCCAGCAGTTTGATGGGGGGGAATCAGCCCCAGCATTTT.

The rearrangement links TRBV21-1 to TRBJ2-1; the D call of TRBD2 is as the table states it, not checked on the DNA. TRBV21-1 is reported as a pseudogene. This CDR3 is 16 amino acids long. The CDR3 sequence: CASSPGTLADYNEQFF. For the CDR3, the DNA is TGTGCCAGCTCTCCAGGCACGCTAGCGGACTACAATGAGCAGTTCTTC.

CDR3 in amino acids: CASQDPSSYNEQFF. The CDR3 DNA is TGTGCCAGTCAGGACCCGAGCTCCTACAATGAGCAGTTCTTC. The V call is TRBV19, the J call TRBJ2-1; no clear D gene. Germline values: CDR1 LNHDA, CDR2 SQIVND (reference sequence). There are 14 residues in the CDR3. With 8 bases removed from V and 0 bases from J, the gap between germline ends came to 11 bases.